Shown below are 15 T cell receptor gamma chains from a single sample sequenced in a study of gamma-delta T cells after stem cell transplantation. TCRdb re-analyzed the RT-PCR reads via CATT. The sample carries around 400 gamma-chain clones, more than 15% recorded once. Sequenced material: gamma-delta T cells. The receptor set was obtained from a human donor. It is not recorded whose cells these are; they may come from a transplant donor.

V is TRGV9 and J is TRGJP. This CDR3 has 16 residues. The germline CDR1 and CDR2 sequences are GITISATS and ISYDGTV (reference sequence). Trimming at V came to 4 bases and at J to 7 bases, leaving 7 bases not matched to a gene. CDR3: CALWDRFELGKKIKVF. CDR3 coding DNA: TGTGCCTTGTGGGACCGCTTCGAGTTGGGCAAAAAAATCAAGGTATTT.

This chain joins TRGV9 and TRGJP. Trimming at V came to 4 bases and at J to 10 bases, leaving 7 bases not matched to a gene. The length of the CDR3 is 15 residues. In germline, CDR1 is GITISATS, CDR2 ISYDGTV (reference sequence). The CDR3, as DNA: TGTGCCTTGTGGGACTCTGTCTTGGGCAAAAAAATCAAGGTATTT. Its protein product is CALWDSVLGKKIKVF.

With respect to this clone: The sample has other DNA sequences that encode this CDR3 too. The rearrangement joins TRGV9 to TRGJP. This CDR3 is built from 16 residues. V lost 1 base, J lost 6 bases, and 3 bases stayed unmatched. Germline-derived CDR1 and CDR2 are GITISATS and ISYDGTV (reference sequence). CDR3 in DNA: TGTGCCTTGTGGGAGGTTGTAGAGTTGGGCAAAAAAATCAAGGTATTT. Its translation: CALWEVVELGKKIKVF.

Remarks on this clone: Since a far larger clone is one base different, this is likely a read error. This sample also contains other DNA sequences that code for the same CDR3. The DNA for the CDR3 is TGTGCCACCTGGGATAGGGATAAGAAGCTCTTT. Its translation is CATWDRDKKLF. The chain employs TRGV8 and TRGJ1 or TRGJ2. The germline gives CDR1 VENAVY, CDR2 YDSYNSRV. The CDR3 consists of 11 residues.

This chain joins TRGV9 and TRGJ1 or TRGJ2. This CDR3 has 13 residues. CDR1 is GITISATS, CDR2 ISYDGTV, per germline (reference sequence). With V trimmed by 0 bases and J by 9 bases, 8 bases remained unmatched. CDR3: CALWEVKGSKKLF. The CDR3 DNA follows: TGTGCCTTGTGGGAGGTGAAGGGATCTAAGAAACTCTTT.

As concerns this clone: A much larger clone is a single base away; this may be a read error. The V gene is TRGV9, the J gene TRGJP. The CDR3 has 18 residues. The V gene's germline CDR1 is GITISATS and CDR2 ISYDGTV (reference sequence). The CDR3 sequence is CALWEVTFQELGEKIKVF. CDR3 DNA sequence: TGTGCCTTGTGGGAGGTCACATTTCAAGAGTTGGGCGAAAAAATCAAGGTATTT.

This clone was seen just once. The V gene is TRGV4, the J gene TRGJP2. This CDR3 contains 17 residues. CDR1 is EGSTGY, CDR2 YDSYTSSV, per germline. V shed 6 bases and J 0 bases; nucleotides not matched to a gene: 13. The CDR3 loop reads CATWLGGGYSSDWIKTF. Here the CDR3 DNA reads TGTGCCACCTGGTTGGGAGGGGGTTATAGTAGTGATTGGATCAAGACGTTT.

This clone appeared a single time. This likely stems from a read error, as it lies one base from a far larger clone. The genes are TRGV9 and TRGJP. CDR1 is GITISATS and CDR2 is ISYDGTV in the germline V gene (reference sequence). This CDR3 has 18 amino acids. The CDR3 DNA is TGTGCCTTGTGGGAGGTGCAACCCCAAGAGTTGAGCAAAAAAATCAAGGTATTT. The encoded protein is CALWEVQPQELSKKIKVF.

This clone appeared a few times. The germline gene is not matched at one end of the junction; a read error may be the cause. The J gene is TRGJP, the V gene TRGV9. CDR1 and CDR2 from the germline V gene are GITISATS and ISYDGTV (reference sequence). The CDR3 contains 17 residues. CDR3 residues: CALWKVKLELGKKIKVF. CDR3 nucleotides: TGTGCCTTGTGGAAGGTGAAATTGGAGTTGGGCAAAAAAATCAAGGTATTT.

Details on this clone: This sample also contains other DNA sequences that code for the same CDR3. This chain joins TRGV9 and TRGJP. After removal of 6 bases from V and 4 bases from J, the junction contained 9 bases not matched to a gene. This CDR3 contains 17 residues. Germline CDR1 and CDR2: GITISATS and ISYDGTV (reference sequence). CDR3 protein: CALWSNLQELGKKIKVF. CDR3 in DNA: TGTGCCTTGTGGTCCAACCTCCAAGAGTTGGGCAAAAAAATCAAGGTATTT.

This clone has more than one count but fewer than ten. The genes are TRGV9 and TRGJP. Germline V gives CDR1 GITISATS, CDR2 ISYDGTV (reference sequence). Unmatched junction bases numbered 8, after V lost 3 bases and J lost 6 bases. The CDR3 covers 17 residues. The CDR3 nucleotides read TGTGCCTTGTGGGAGCCATTTTCAGAGTTGGGCAAAAAAATCAAGGTATTT. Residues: CALWEPFSELGKKIKVF.

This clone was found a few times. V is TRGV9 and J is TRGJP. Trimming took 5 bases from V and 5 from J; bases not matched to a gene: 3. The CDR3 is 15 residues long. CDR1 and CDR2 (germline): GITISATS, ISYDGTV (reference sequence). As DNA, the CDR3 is TGTGCCTTGTGGGGGAAAGAGTTGGGCAAAAAAATCAAGGTATTT. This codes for CALWGKELGKKIKVF.

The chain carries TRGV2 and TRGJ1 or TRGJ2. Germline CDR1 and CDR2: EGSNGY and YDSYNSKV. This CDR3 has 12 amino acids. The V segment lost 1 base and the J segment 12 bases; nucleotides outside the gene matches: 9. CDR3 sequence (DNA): TGTGCCACCTGGGACGGTTTACACAGGAAACTCTTT. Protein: CATWDGLHRKLF.

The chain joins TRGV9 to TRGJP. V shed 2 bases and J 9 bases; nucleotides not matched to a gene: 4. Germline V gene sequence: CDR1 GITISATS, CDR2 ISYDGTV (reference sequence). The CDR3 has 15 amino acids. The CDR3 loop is CALWEAPLGKKIKVF. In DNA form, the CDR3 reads TGTGCCTTGTGGGAGGCCCCGTTGGGCAAAAAAATCAAGGTATTT.

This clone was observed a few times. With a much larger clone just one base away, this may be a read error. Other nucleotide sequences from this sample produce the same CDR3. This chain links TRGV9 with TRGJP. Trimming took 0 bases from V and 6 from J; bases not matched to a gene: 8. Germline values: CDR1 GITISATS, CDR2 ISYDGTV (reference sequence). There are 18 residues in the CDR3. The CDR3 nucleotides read TGTGCCTTGTGGGAGGTGCAGGATCTAGAGTTGGGCAAAAAAATCAAGGTATTT. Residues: CALWEVQDLELGKKIKVF.